The 2 T cell receptor beta chains below all came from one sample that was sequenced in a study of cytomegalovirus exposure and HLA in healthy donors. Use of 60 Vbeta and 13 Jbeta primers characterized the PCR. Clones were read by immunoSEQ multiplex PCR, and TCRdb kept only the in-frame ones, dropping some. The data show approximately 100,000 clones, less than 85% seen once. Sample: PBMCs. The receptors come from a man aged 55-75 years in good health and CMV-seronegative.

There are a few counts of this clone. The chain links TRBV5-4 to TRBJ2-3; 10 bases align to TRBD1. Germline V lookup: CDR1 SGHNT, CDR2 YYREEE (reference sequence). With 4 bases clipped from V and 4 bases from J, the junction kept 9 bases outside the gene matches. The CDR3 contains 16 residues. The CDR3 here is CASSRGPGQGPDTQYF. The CDR3 DNA reads TGTGCCAGCAGCCGGGGTCCGGGACAGGGGCCAGATACGCAGTATTTT.

The genes are TRBV6-6 and TRBJ2-1; 11 bases are shared with TRBD2. This CDR3 has 14 residues. The trim removed 6 bases at V and 10 bases at J, leaving 8 bases unmatched. The germline V gene has CDR1 MNHNY and CDR2 SVGAGI (reference sequence). CDR3 residues: CASRIAGGRWEQFF. The CDR3 DNA reads as TGTGCCAGCAGGATAGCGGGGGGGCGGTGGGAGCAGTTCTTC.